This entry concerns a single T cell receptor beta chain. Its antigen is unidentified. TCRdb's copy holds only in-frame clones and misses some; the assay was immunoSEQ multiplex PCR. The table lists about 100,000 clones, about 93% of them singletons, with under 2% in the top ten. This sample is part of a study of T cell responses to AZD1222 COVID-19 vaccine. On the study more broadly: Second-dose intervals near 4 or 12 weeks were combined.

The germline gives CDR1 MNHEY, CDR2 SMNVEV (reference sequence). V lost 6 bases to trimming and J lost 0 bases, with 21 bases between them. The CDR3 is 18 amino acids. Study-level findings and limits: The number of AZD1222 recipients seropositive at baseline was only five or six. The donor group comprised mostly white British people and more females; the analysis possibly underestimated clonal diversity. Regions 160-218 and 743-854 held dominance among vaccine-associated CD4 TCRs, which spanned spike.

The rearrangement joins TRBV27 to TRBJ1-5, with D maybe TRBD1 (6 bases). The specimen comprised peripheral blood, sampled on day 0 of AZD1222 vaccination. The TCR originated in an adult in good health. The CDR3 protein is CASSHTGHIPYSNQPQHF. DNA for the CDR3: TGTGCCAGCAGCCATACGGGACATATACCGTATAGCAATCAGCCCCAGCATTTT.